This T cell receptor beta chain was found in a study of persistence of HIV-infected CD4 T cells. The V gene's germline CDR1 is KGHDR and CDR2 SFDVKD. This CDR3 spans 14 amino acids. Trimming stripped 5 bases from V and 1 base from J, with 7 bases between. Details on this clone: Antigen unknown.

This was the immunoSEQ version 4 assay in survey mode. Only in-frame clones appear in the TCRdb table, and some are missing; sequencing was by immunoSEQ multiplex PCR. The sample includes some 41,000 clones, approximately 80% of them seen just once. Lysates of CMV-infected fibroblasts at around 9.9 ug/mL stimulated these cells. Memory cells lacking CD40L and CD69 with high CD45RO were sorted. The clonotype originates from an adult man with HIV who was CMV-seropositive. This specimen consisted of CD4+ T cells sorted from PBMCs after approximately 18-hour stimulation, obtained from a patient who received antiretroviral therapy. The J gene is TRBJ2-2, the V gene TRBV24-1; D uncertain. In DNA, the CDR3 is TGTGCCACCAGTGGCTACCTGAACACCGGGGAGCTGTTTTTT. The encoded protein is CATSGYLNTGELFF.